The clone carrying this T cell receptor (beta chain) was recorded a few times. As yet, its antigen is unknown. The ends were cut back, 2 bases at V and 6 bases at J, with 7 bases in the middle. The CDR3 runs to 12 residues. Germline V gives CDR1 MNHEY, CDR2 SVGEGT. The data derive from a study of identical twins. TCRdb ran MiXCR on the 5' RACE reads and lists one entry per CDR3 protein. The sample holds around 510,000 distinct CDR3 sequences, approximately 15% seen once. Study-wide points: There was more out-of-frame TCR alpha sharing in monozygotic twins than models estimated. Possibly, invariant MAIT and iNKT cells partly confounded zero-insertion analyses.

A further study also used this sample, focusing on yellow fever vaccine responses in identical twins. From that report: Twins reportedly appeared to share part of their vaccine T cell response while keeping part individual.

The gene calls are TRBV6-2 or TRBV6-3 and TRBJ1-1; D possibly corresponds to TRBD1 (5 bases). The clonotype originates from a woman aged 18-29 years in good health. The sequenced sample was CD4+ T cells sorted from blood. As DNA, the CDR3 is TGTGCCAGCAGTTACAAGGGGTCTGAAGCTTTCTTT. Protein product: CASSYKGSEAFF.